This T cell receptor (beta chain) originates from a study of blood T cell repertoires in COVID-19. CDR3 length: 16 residues. The germline gives CDR1 SEHNR, CDR2 FQNEAQ (reference sequence). The V end lost 3 bases, the J end lost 3 bases, and 17 bases lay between the germline ends. Produced via immunoSEQ multiplex PCR; TCRdb's table is partial and in-frame only. There are about 70,000 clones in the sample; around nine tenths occur only once, and roughly 9.7% lies in the top ten. Specimen: peripheral blood. The clonotype was recovered from a human donor in a cohort sampled during active COVID-19. The V call is TRBV7-9, the J call TRBJ1-1; D remains unclear. Here the CDR3 reads CASSLADGSEDTEAFF. In nucleotides, the CDR3 is TGTGCCAGCAGCTTGGCGGATGGATCCGAGGACACTGAAGCTTTCTTT.